This TCR beta chain emerged from a study of CD8 T cells in Susac syndrome. Across the whole study: Patients with Susac syndrome were therapy-naive, on corticosteroids, or on intravenous immunoglobulin alone at the time that blood was drawn.

CD8+ and CD4+ T cells taken from blood had their TCR beta sequenced. CD8+ and CD4+ T cells were negatively isolated; TEMRA cells were FACS-enriched. Reverse transcription of roughly 0.5 to 1 ug RNA was carried out with random hexamers. The immunoSEQ assay covered 54 Vbeta and 13 Jbeta segments for CDR3. TCRdb independently ran MiXCR on the immunoSEQ multiplex PCR reads; one entry per CDR3 protein. The table shows hundreds of thousands of distinct CDR3 sequences, with 95% to 97% occurring only once. Germline loops: CDR1 SGHTA, CDR2 FQGTGA. Between the trimmed V and J ends, which lost 1 base and 2 bases, there was a span of 7 bases. CDR3 length equals 14 residues.

The chain has TRBV7-3 and TRBJ2-3, with D unresolved. The sequenced sample was CD4+ T cells from PBMCs. The TCR comes from a human donor with Susac syndrome. CDR3 DNA: TGTGCCAGCAGCTTAAGGCGCAACACAGATACGCAGTATTTT. This sequence encodes CASSLRRNTDTQYF.